These 14 T cell receptor beta chains share one sample of origin, sequenced in a study of blood T cell repertoires in COVID-19. This table comes from immunoSEQ multiplex PCR, and its TCRdb copy is limited to in-frame clones, with some not included. The sample lists a few hundred thousand clones; less than 90% were seen once. What was sequenced was PBMCs or T cells enriched from blood (not recorded which). These TCRs come from a woman between 50 and 59 years old in a cohort exposed to, infected with or recovered from COVID-19 (not recorded which).

A few counts support this clone. The DNA for the CDR3 is TGTGCCAGCAGCCCAACGACAGGGGTGGGGACTGAAGCTTTCTTT. Residues: CASSPTTGVGTEAFF. This chain uses TRBV28 with TRBJ1-1; 8 bases are shared with TRBD1. J lost 5 bases, V lost 6 bases, and 11 bases had no gene match. Germline V CDR1 and CDR2: MDHEN, SYDVKM. This CDR3 contains 15 residues.

CDR3 sequence (DNA): TGCGCCAGCAGCCAAGGACTAGCGGGGGGTTCGGCCAAAAACATTCAGTACTTC. It is translated as CASSQGLAGGSAKNIQYF. This chain connects TRBV4-1 to TRBJ2-4, with TRBD2 identical over 13 bases. Germline lookup yields CDR1 MGHRA and CDR2 YSYEKL. V dropped 1 base and J dropped 1; count of bases not matched to a gene: 4. This CDR3 contains 18 residues.

This clone appeared a few times. This sequence joins TRBV5-4 and TRBJ2-7, with 9 bases fitting TRBD2. The CDR3 covers 15 residues. V lost 4 bases and J lost 0; bases outside the gene matches: 5. Germline loops: CDR1 SGHNT, CDR2 YYREEE (reference sequence). CDR3 region: CASSLAGGVSYEQYF. The CDR3 DNA follows: TGTGCCAGCAGCCTCGCGGGGGGGGTCTCCTACGAGCAGTACTTC.

The gene calls are TRBV4-3 and TRBJ2-6, with TRBD2 matching 7 bases. This CDR3 contains 19 residues. Trimming cost V 5 bases and J 0 bases; bases outside gene matches: 13. CDR1 and CDR2 (germline): LGHNA, YSLEER. The DNA of the CDR3 is TGCGCCAGCAGCTTGCGGCCGAGACGGACTAGCTCTGGGGCCAACGTCCTGACTTTC. This sequence encodes CASSLRPRRTSSGANVLTF.

V usage is TRBV18 and J usage is TRBJ2-5; D may be TRBD1 (5 bases). The germline CDR1 and CDR2 sequences are KGHSH and LQKENI. Trimming left V 1 base short and J 1 base short, with 10 bases between. The CDR3 covers 15 residues. CDR3 protein: CASSPLSDSQETQYF. The CDR3 bases are TGTGCCAGCTCACCACTCTCAGACAGCCAAGAGACCCAGTACTTC.

This sequence joins TRBV6-2 or TRBV6-3 and TRBJ1-1, with a tentative D call TRBD1 (5 bases). Germline V gene sequence: CDR1 MNHEY, CDR2 SVGEGT. V was clipped by 2 bases and J by 4 bases, with 14 bases between them. The CDR3 consists of 15 residues. The chain's CDR3 is CASSYTQGAGTEAFF. The CDR3 DNA reads TGTGCCAGCAGTTACACTCAAGGGGCCGGCACTGAAGCTTTCTTT.

A word on this clone: A read error may produce the germline difference seen at one junction end. V gene TRBV7-7 combines with J gene TRBJ2-1; 7 bases match TRBD2. Germline V lookup: CDR1 SSHAT, CDR2 FNYEAQ (reference sequence). The CDR3 spans 14 residues. CDR3: CASSFGTTSFEQFF. In nucleotides, the CDR3 is TGTGCTAGCAGCTTTGGGACTACATCGTTTGAGCAGTTCTTC. Full variable domain (outside the CDR3, taken from reference TRBV7-7 and TRBJ2-1): GAGVSQSPRYKVTKRGQDVTLRCDPISSHATLYWYQQALGQGPEFLTYFNYEAQPDKSGLPSDRFSAERPEGSISTLTIQRTEQRDSAMYRCASSFGTTSFEQFFGPGTRLTVL.

The chain employs TRBV19 and TRBJ2-6; TRBD1 agrees at 10 bases. The germline gives CDR1 LNHDA, CDR2 SQIVND (reference sequence). The CDR3 is made up of 18 amino acids. The ends lost 8 bases at V and 1 base at J; junction bases unmatched: 11. CDR3 residues: CASPGGGTGESGANVLTF. Written as DNA, the CDR3 is TGTGCCAGTCCCGGTGGGGGGACAGGGGAATCTGGGGCCAACGTCCTGACTTTC.

This rearrangement joins TRBV27 to TRBJ2-2, with a possible D match to TRBD2 (5 bases). This CDR3 region has 15 residues. V dropped 2 bases and J dropped 2 bases, with 9 bases sitting between them. CDR1 is MNHEY, CDR2 SMNVEV, per germline (reference sequence). The CDR3 is CASSLRGINTGELFF. CDR3 bases: TGTGCCAGCAGTTTAAGAGGGATTAACACCGGGGAGCTGTTTTTT.

The chain combines TRBV28 with TRBJ1-2; a weak D match, TRBD1 (5 bases). The CDR3 covers 13 residues. V shed 3 bases and J shed 3 bases, with 8 bases lying between them. CDR1 is MDHEN, CDR2 SYDVKM, per germline. The CDR3: CASSFGTHYGYTF. CDR3 nucleotides: TGTGCCAGCAGTTTTGGGACTCACTATGGCTACACCTTC.

The gene calls are TRBV6-2 or TRBV6-3 and TRBJ2-6; maybe TRBD1 (6 bases). Trimming took 6 bases from V and 1 from J, leaving 22 bases between them. This CDR3 is built from 19 residues. Germline V gives CDR1 MNHEY, CDR2 SVGEGT. Here the CDR3 reads CASSPLKQGQLSGANVLTF. In DNA form, the CDR3 reads TGTGCCAGCAGCCCTTTGAAGCAGGGACAACTATCTGGGGCCAACGTCCTGACTTTC.

The chain uses TRBV15 and TRBJ1-1; 11 bases fit TRBD1. CDR1 and CDR2 (germline): LNHNV, YYDKDF (reference sequence). J lost 2 bases, V lost 3 bases, and 5 bases had no gene match. This CDR3 is built from 16 residues. CDR3: CATSRDRGRGNTEAFF. In DNA, the CDR3 is TGTGCCACCAGCAGGGACAGGGGGCGAGGAAACACTGAAGCTTTCTTT.

This chain joins TRBV13 and TRBJ1-1; D not certain. Germline V CDR1 and CDR2: PRHDT, FYEKMQ (reference sequence). The CDR3 has 15 amino acids. Trimming took 3 bases from V and 1 from J, leaving 12 bases between them. The CDR3: CASSFLARPNTEAFF. CDR3 coding DNA: TGTGCCAGCAGCTTCCTAGCAAGGCCGAACACTGAAGCTTTCTTT. Using reference TRBV13 and TRBJ1-1 for the parts outside the CDR3, the full variable domain is AAGVIQSPRHLIKEKRETATLKCYPIPRHDTVYWYQQGPGQDPQFLISFYEKMQSDKGSIPDRFSAQQFSDYHSELNMSSLELGDSALYFCASSFLARPNTEAFFGQGTRLTVV.

In nucleotides, the CDR3 is TGTGCCAGCAGTTTACCAGGAGCGTGGGGGGTGGACTACAATGAGCAGTTCTTC. This codes for CASSLPGAWGVDYNEQFF. The chain employs TRBV28 and TRBJ2-1, with a weak D call TRBD2 (6 bases). Germline assignment: CDR1 MDHEN and CDR2 SYDVKM. V was shortened by 2 bases and J by 3 bases, with 20 bases between the two germline ends. This CDR3 comprises 18 residues.